The 16 T cell receptor beta chains below were found in one sample sequenced in a study of T cell responses to AZD1222 COVID-19 vaccine. Some clones are missing from TCRdb's copy, which holds only in-frame ones; the method was immunoSEQ multiplex PCR. The sample includes 80,000 to 95,000 clones, roughly nine tenths of them seen just once. The starting material was peripheral blood, obtained 28 days after the second AZD1222 dose. Receptors were obtained from an adult who received the AZD1222 COVID-19 vaccine.

This clone appeared once. The rearrangement uses TRBV6-5 and TRBJ1-5; 8 nucleotides match TRBD1. The V segment lost 6 bases and the J segment 1 base; nucleotides outside the gene matches: 2. Germline-derived CDR1 and CDR2 are MNHEY and SVGAGI. This CDR3 contains 14 residues. The CDR3 spells CASRQGESNQPQHF. Here the CDR3 DNA reads TGTGCCAGCAGACAGGGGGAGAGCAATCAGCCCCAGCATTTT.

CDR3 amino acids: CASSPPGDTQYF. CDR3 sequence (DNA): TGTGCCAGCAGCCCCCCCGGGGATACGCAGTATTTT. The chain combines TRBV11-2 with TRBJ2-3; no clear D gene. The CDR3 covers 12 residues. V lost 5 bases and J lost 6, with 9 bases in between. Germline V gene lookup returns CDR1 SGHAT and CDR2 FQNNGV.

The chain combines TRBV30 with TRBJ2-7; D may be TRBD2 (6 bases). Between the trimmed V and J ends, which lost 1 base and 7 bases, there was a span of 17 bases. The CDR3 spans 14 residues. CDR1 is GTSNPN, CDR2 SVGIG, per germline (reference sequence). CDR3 in DNA: TGTGCCTGGAGTGCCGGGACTGCTGGGGGAGAGCAGTACTTC. This sequence encodes CAWSAGTAGGEQYF.

V gene TRBV10-3 combines with J gene TRBJ2-5; 12 bases agree with TRBD2. Germline loops: CDR1 ENHRY, CDR2 SYGVKD. With V trimmed by 0 bases and J by 2 bases, 1 base remained unmatched. The CDR3 runs to 16 residues. This chain's CDR3 is CAISESLAGGQETQYF. The CDR3 DNA sequence: TGTGCCATCAGTGAGTCGCTAGCGGGGGGGCAAGAGACCCAGTACTTC.

The chain recombines TRBV27 with TRBJ1-6; the D gene is possibly TRBD1 (6 bases). V lost 2 bases to trimming and J lost 4 bases, with 21 bases between them. Germline values: CDR1 MNHEY, CDR2 SMNVEV (reference sequence). The CDR3 length is 19 residues. In nucleotides, the CDR3 is TGTGCCAGCAGTTTAGTAGGATTGTCCGGGGGCACGTATAATTCACCCCTCCACTTT. Its translation: CASSLVGLSGGTYNSPLHF.

The chain uses TRBV5-1 and TRBJ1-5; no reliable D call. This CDR3 spans 13 amino acids. The V end was cut by 0 bases, the J end by 6 bases, with 7 bases between. CDR1 SGHRS and CDR2 YFSETQ come from the germline V gene. The DNA of the CDR3 is TGCGCCAGCAGCTTGGATTTAGGTCAGCCCCAGCATTTT. Encoded protein: CASSLDLGQPQHF.

DNA of the CDR3: TGTGCCAGCAGTGAAGAATGGACAGGGGGCTGGGAGCAGTACTTC. Protein: CASSEEWTGGWEQYF. The chain has TRBV6-1 and TRBJ2-7, with 11 bases that match TRBD1. After removal of 1 base from V and 7 bases from J, the junction contained 6 bases not matched to a gene. CDR1 is MNHNS, CDR2 SASEGT, per germline. This CDR3 spans 15 amino acids.

V is TRBV9 and J is TRBJ1-2; D gene ambiguous. The V gene lost 3 bases and the J gene lost 8 bases, with 17 bases spanning the gap. CDR1 SGDLS and CDR2 YYNGEE come from the germline V gene. The CDR3 loop spans 14 amino acids. The CDR3 loop is CASSADQAYTGYTF. CDR3 DNA sequence: TGTGCCAGCAGCGCAGACCAGGCCTATACGGGCTACACCTTC.

This chain connects TRBV7-8 to TRBJ1-2; 12 nucleotides line up with TRBD1. The CDR3 covers 15 residues. CDR1 is SGHVS, CDR2 FQNEAQ, per germline. The junction had 7 bases not matched to a gene; V was cut back by 4 bases and J by 7 bases. The CDR3, as DNA: TGTGCCAGCAGCTGGATGGGACAGGGGGCCTCTGGCTACACCTTC. This translates into CASSWMGQGASGYTF.

The chain uses TRBV3-1 (or the pseudogene TRBV3-2) and TRBJ1-1; no clear D gene. The CDR3 runs to 14 residues. V shed 4 bases and J shed 5 bases, with 14 bases lying between them. Germline V lookup: CDR1 LGHDT, CDR2 YNNKEL (reference sequence). The CDR3 loop is CASSLNTRRTEAFF. In nucleotides, the CDR3 is TGTGCCAGCAGCCTCAACACCAGGCGGACTGAAGCTTTCTTT.

The CDR3 bases are TGTGCCACCCTAACAGGGGGAAGCTCCTACGAGCAGTACTTC. This translates into CATLTGGSSYEQYF. The chain uses TRBV28 and TRBJ2-7, with TRBD1 matching over 8 bases. Unmatched junction bases numbered 8, after V lost 10 bases and J lost 0 bases. The CDR3 sequence is 14 residues long. From germline, CDR1 is MDHEN and CDR2 SYDVKM. Full variable domain (rest looked up from reference TRBV28 and TRBJ2-7): DVKVTQSSRYLVKRTGEKVFLECVQDMDHENMFWYRQDPGLGLRLIYFSYDVKMKEKGDIPEGYSVSREKKERFSLILESASTNQTSMYLCATLTGGSSYEQYFGPGTRLTVT.

The chain joins TRBV19 to TRBJ2-1; TRBD2 aligns across 12 bases. This CDR3 comprises 16 residues. Unmatched junction bases numbered 6, after V lost 5 bases and J lost 4 bases. Germline-derived CDR1 and CDR2 are LNHDA and SQIVND (reference sequence). This chain's CDR3 is CASSSTSGGLYNEQFF. CDR3 DNA sequence: TGTGCCAGTAGTTCCACTAGCGGGGGGTTATACAATGAGCAGTTCTTC. Based on the CDR3 plus reference TRBV19 and TRBJ2-1, the full variable domain is DGGITQSPKYLFRKEGQNVTLSCEQNLNHDAMYWYRQDPGQGLRLIYYSQIVNDFQKGDIAEGYSVSREKKESFPLTVTSAQKNPTAFYLCASSSTSGGLYNEQFFGPGTRLTVL.

This rearrangement joins TRBV6-2 or TRBV6-3 to TRBJ1-2, with 10 positions matching TRBD1. The germline V gene has CDR1 MNHEY and CDR2 SVGEGT. The CDR3 covers 12 residues. The J segment lost 12 bases and the V segment lost 5 bases, leaving 6 bases of the junction unmatched. The CDR3 coding sequence is TGTGCCAGCAGTCGCGGACAGGGGGAGAACACCTTC. Its protein product is CASSRGQGENTF.

This chain connects TRBV6-8 to TRBJ2-5; D may match TRBD1 or TRBD2 (5 bases each). In germline, CDR1 is MNHGY, CDR2 SAAAGT. With 0 bases removed from V and 1 base from J, the gap between germline ends came to 9 bases. This CDR3 is built from 15 residues. The CDR3 bases are TGTGCCAGCAGTTACTCGATAGGGACCCAAGAGACCCAGTACTTC. Amino acids: CASSYSIGTQETQYF.

This clone was seen more than once but under ten times. The V gene is TRBV30, the J gene TRBJ2-3, with TRBD2 matching 9 bases. The junction had 5 bases not matched to a gene; V was cut back by 0 bases and J by 4 bases. Per the germline V gene, CDR1 is GTSNPN and CDR2 is SVGIG (reference sequence). There are 15 residues in the CDR3. CDR3 DNA: TGTGCCTGGAGTGTACAAGCGGGGGGTCCAGATACGCAGTATTTT. Amino acid sequence: CAWSVQAGGPDTQYF.

The J gene is TRBJ1-5, the V gene TRBV28; TRBD1 agrees at 11 bases. This CDR3 is 19 amino acids long. Losses at the gene ends were 7 bases for V and 2 bases for J; bases not matched to a gene: 16. Germline CDR1 MDHEN, CDR2 SYDVKM. Here the CDR3 reads CASTFTPGQGGNGNQPQHF. The DNA of the CDR3 is TGTGCCAGCACCTTTACCCCGGGACAGGGGGGAAATGGCAATCAGCCCCAGCATTTT.